This T cell receptor beta chain is from a study of shared clonotypes between healthy human individuals. The V end was cut by 5 bases, the J end by 0 bases, with 10 bases between. CDR1 is SGHTA and CDR2 is FQGNSA in the germline V gene. This CDR3 has 14 amino acids. This clone has only a few counts. The repertoire was sequenced with immunoSEQ multiplex PCR; TCRdb's copy has only in-frame clones and lacks some. The sample includes approximately 2.5 million clones, more than 90% seen only once; the top ten take 0.14%. The sequence derives from a man aged 18 to 29 in good health. The chain is built from TRBV7-2 and TRBJ2-5; D possibly corresponds to TRBD1 (6 bases). Sequencing was done on a sample of naive CD4+ T cells sorted from blood. Stated subset: CD45RA+ positively selected. The chain's CDR3 is CASSVRGYQETQYF. Written as DNA, the CDR3 is TGTGCCAGCAGCGTCAGGGGTTACCAAGAGACCCAGTACTTC.